A single sample is the source of the 32 T cell receptor beta chains below, sequenced in a study of cytomegalovirus exposure and HLA in healthy donors. The PCR contained 60 Vbeta and 13 Jbeta primers. TCRdb's table, derived via immunoSEQ multiplex PCR, lists solely in-frame clones and lacks some. The sample contains roughly 200,000 clones, around 78% of which appear only once. The material sequenced was PBMCs. All receptors derive from a woman aged 25 to 39 in good health and CMV-seropositive.

This chain uses TRBV7-2 with TRBJ2-1; TRBD1 matches 9 bases. V lost 6 bases and J lost 4; bases outside the gene matches: 4. The germline gives CDR1 SGHTA, CDR2 FQGNSA. This CDR3 comprises 14 residues. Here the CDR3 reads CASSQGQGYNEQFF. Here the CDR3 DNA reads TGTGCCAGCAGTCAGGGACAGGGTTACAATGAGCAGTTCTTC. Supplemented by reference TRBV7-2 and TRBJ2-1, the full variable domain reads GAGVSQSPSNKVTEKGKDVELRCDPISGHTALYWYRQSLGQGLEFLIYFQGNSAPDKSGLPSDRFSAERTGGSVSTLTIQRTQQEDSAVYLCASSQGQGYNEQFFGPGTRLTVL.

The chain links TRBV9 to TRBJ2-3; perhaps TRBD2 as D (6 bases). Germline CDR1 SGDLS, CDR2 YYNGEE. The V end lost 5 bases, the J end lost 0 bases, and 7 bases lay between the germline ends. This CDR3 has 13 amino acids. The CDR3 sequence: CASRSGSTDTQYF. CDR3 DNA: TGTGCCAGCAGGAGCGGGAGCACAGATACGCAGTATTTT.

The gene calls are TRBV13 and TRBJ1-1; D call uncertain. V gave up 1 base and J gave up 3 bases, with 15 bases separating them. CDR3 length equals 16 residues. Germline V gene lookup returns CDR1 PRHDT and CDR2 FYEKMQ (reference sequence). The CDR3 loop reads CASSLDGVEAYTEAFF. The CDR3 DNA reads TGTGCCAGCAGCTTAGACGGGGTCGAGGCCTACACTGAAGCTTTCTTT.

There are a few counts of this clone. The rearrangement links TRBV27 to TRBJ2-7; possibly TRBD2 for D (6 bases). V dropped 8 bases and J dropped 11 bases, with 19 bases sitting between them. Germline V gene sequence: CDR1 MNHEY, CDR2 SMNVEV (reference sequence). The CDR3 has 12 residues. For the CDR3, the DNA is TGTGCCAGCGGCGGGGTTTCCTACGAAGAGTACTTC. This translates into CASGGVSYEEYF.

V and J are TRBV13 and TRBJ2-5; 7 bases line up with TRBD1. The J call may not be correct, given that the DNA end is closer to TRBJ2-7. CDR1 PRHDT and CDR2 FYEKMQ come from the germline V gene (reference sequence). The CDR3 runs 15 residues. In nucleotides, the CDR3 is TGTGCCAGCAGCTTTTTAACGACAGGGACCTACGAGCAGTACTTC. It is translated as CASSFLTTGTYEQYF.

J is TRBJ2-5 and V is TRBV29-1; weak D call: TRBD1 (5 bases). The CDR3 contains 15 residues. V was shortened by 0 bases and J by 5 bases, with 16 bases between the two germline ends. Germline-derived CDR1 and CDR2 are SQVTM and ANQGSEA. CDR3 DNA sequence: TGCAGCGTTGAAGATCTTAGTGGCTCAGGGGAGACCCAGTACTTC. It encodes CSVEDLSGSGETQYF.

In this sample, this clone turned up a few times. This chain connects TRBV7-2 to TRBJ2-5; 7 nucleotides match TRBD1. Unmatched junction bases numbered 12, after V lost 4 bases and J lost 7 bases. This CDR3 comprises 15 residues. From germline, CDR1 is SGHTA and CDR2 FQGNSA. The CDR3 region has the DNA TGTGCCAGCAGCTCCGCCGGGACAGCCTCGGGGACCCAGTACTTC. It encodes CASSSAGTASGTQYF. Drawing the rest from reference TRBV7-2 and TRBJ2-5, the complete variable domain is GAGVSQSPSNKVTEKGKDVELRCDPISGHTALYWYRQSLGQGLEFLIYFQGNSAPDKSGLPSDRFSAERTGGSVSTLTIQRTQQEDSAVYLCASSSAGTASGTQYFGPGTRLLVL.

The rearrangement uses TRBV11-3 and TRBJ2-7, with D maybe TRBD1 (5 bases). Germline values: CDR1 SGHNT, CDR2 YENEEA. CDR3 length equals 15 residues. V lost 1 base and J 3 bases, leaving 13 bases between the germline ends. The CDR3 loop is CASSLGAGHNYEQYF. In nucleotides, the CDR3 is TGTGCCAGCAGCTTAGGGGCAGGGCATAACTACGAGCAGTACTTC.

The chain recombines TRBV5-1 with TRBJ2-7; 8 bases fit TRBD1. CDR1 is SGHRS, CDR2 YFSETQ, per germline. The CDR3 has 17 amino acids. Trimming at V came to 2 bases and at J to 2 bases, leaving 12 bases not matched to a gene. CDR3 residues: CASSFEEQGVTPYEQYF. CDR3 coding DNA: TGCGCCAGCAGCTTCGAGGAACAGGGGGTGACCCCCTACGAGCAGTACTTC.

This sequence joins TRBV5-1 and TRBJ2-7; the match to TRBD1 covers 9 bases. The germline gives CDR1 SGHRS, CDR2 YFSETQ. The CDR3 totals 15 residues. V shed 4 bases and J 3 bases; nucleotides not matched to a gene: 8. The CDR3 region is CASSHKDRGVYEQYF. In nucleotides, the CDR3 is TGCGCCAGCAGCCACAAAGACAGGGGGGTCTACGAGCAGTACTTC.

The J gene is TRBJ2-3, the V gene TRBV4-1; maybe TRBD2 (5 bases). Trimming pared 2 bases from V and 0 bases from J, leaving 12 bases between. Germline CDR1 is MGHRA and CDR2 is YSYEKL. This CDR3 spans 16 amino acids. CDR3 nucleotides: TGCGCCAGCAGCCAATTGCTCGGGGTTAGCACAGATACGCAGTATTTT. This sequence encodes CASSQLLGVSTDTQYF.

The chain uses TRBV6-1 and TRBJ1-1; TRBD1 matches at 7 bases. This CDR3 is 14 amino acids long. Germline CDR1 reads MNHNS; CDR2 reads SASEGT. The V segment lost 8 bases and the J segment 0 bases; nucleotides outside the gene matches: 6. The chain's CDR3 is CASQTQGVNTEAFF. The CDR3 DNA sequence: TGTGCCAGCCAGACTCAGGGGGTGAACACTGAAGCTTTCTTT.

V is TRBV11-3 and J is TRBJ1-1, with a weak D call TRBD1 (5 bases). The V end lost 5 bases, the J end lost 4 bases, and 17 bases lay between the germline ends. This CDR3 is built from 15 residues. The germline CDR1 and CDR2 sequences are SGHNT and YENEEA. CDR3 sequence: CASSGGMGERTEAFF. The DNA for the CDR3 is TGTGCCAGCAGCGGGGGGATGGGGGAGCGCACTGAAGCTTTCTTT.

The rearrangement uses TRBV1 and TRBJ2-6; the D call TRBD2 from the table was never checked on the DNA. TRBV1 is a pseudogene. The CDR3 is 19 amino acids. The DNA for the CDR3 is TGCACCAGCAGCCAAGCTTTACTAGCGGGGCATTCTGGGGCCAACGTCCTGACTTTC. It codes for CTSSQALLAGHSGANVLTF.

The chain carries TRBV6-6 and TRBJ2-5; D might be TRBD2 (7 bases). Germline-derived CDR1 and CDR2 are MNHNY and SVGAGI (reference sequence). The CDR3 consists of 13 residues. V shed 8 bases and J shed 2 bases, with 12 bases lying between them. The CDR3 sequence: CASVGRGQETQYF. DNA for the CDR3: TGTGCCAGCGTTGGGAGGGGGCAAGAGACCCAGTACTTC.

This chain links TRBV29-1 with TRBJ1-2; 8 bases match TRBD1. Germline V lookup: CDR1 SQVTM, CDR2 ANQGSEA. This CDR3 comprises 13 residues. With V trimmed by 8 bases and J by 2 bases, 7 bases remained unmatched. The CDR3 DNA follows: TGCAGCTTCCGGGACAGGCGGAACTATGGCTACACCTTC. Its translation is CSFRDRRNYGYTF.

There are a few counts of this clone. The chain is built from TRBV6-4 and TRBJ2-3; D gene uncertain. CDR3 length: 18 residues. Per the germline V gene, CDR1 is MRHNA and CDR2 is SNTAGT. Trimming shortened V by 1 base and J by 2 bases, and 19 bases separated the two germline ends. The CDR3 DNA follows: TGTGCCAGCAGTGACTTAATGGAGCCCAAATCGTTCACAGATACGCAGTATTTT. Protein: CASSDLMEPKSFTDTQYF.

Note on this clone: The germline gene is not matched at one end of the junction; a read error may be the cause. The chain has TRBV7-9 and TRBJ1-6, with D possibly being TRBD1 (5 bases). From germline, CDR1 is SEHNR and CDR2 FQNEAQ (reference sequence). The CDR3 covers 14 residues. Written as DNA, the CDR3 is TGTTCCAGCAACAAGGGACTGGATTATTCACCCCTCCACTTT. This gives the protein CSSNKGLDYSPLHF.

This clone was observed a single time. The rearrangement links TRBV6-5 to TRBJ2-5; possibly TRBD2 for D (6 bases). The germline CDR1 and CDR2 sequences are MNHEY and SVGAGI. The CDR3 loop spans 14 amino acids. V lost 6 bases and J 5 bases, leaving 16 bases between the germline ends. The CDR3 DNA reads as TGTGCCAGCAGGTCCGGTGGGGCGGGGGAGACCCAGTACTTC. Protein sequence: CASRSGGAGETQYF.

The chain has TRBV10-2 and TRBJ1-1, with TRBD1 as a possible D gene (6 bases). The CDR3 spans 12 residues. V lost 6 bases to trimming and J lost 8 bases, with 13 bases between them. From germline, CDR1 is WSHSY and CDR2 SAAADI. CDR3 sequence (DNA): TGCGCCAGCAGGGGACCAAGGGGGGAAGCTTTCTTT. Protein sequence: CASRGPRGEAFF.

The chain joins TRBV7-9 to TRBJ1-6; 7 nucleotides match TRBD1. Germline values: CDR1 SEHNR, CDR2 FQNEAQ (reference sequence). The CDR3 is 15 amino acids. V shed 3 bases and J 9 bases; nucleotides not matched to a gene: 8. The CDR3, as DNA: TGTGCCAGCAGCTTTAACATACAGGGGCGTTCACCCCTCCACTTT. As protein: CASSFNIQGRSPLHF.

V gene TRBV25-1 combines with J gene TRBJ2-1, with 8 bases fitting TRBD2. Germline values: CDR1 MGHDK, CDR2 SYGVNS. V shed 6 bases and J 5 bases; nucleotides not matched to a gene: 12. The CDR3 sequence is 16 residues long. The CDR3 here is CASSPETGTRNNEQFF. CDR3 DNA: TGTGCCAGCAGCCCGGAGACTGGGACTAGGAACAATGAGCAGTTCTTC.

The chain combines TRBV6-5 with TRBJ1-5; no firm D call. In germline, CDR1 is MNHEY, CDR2 SVGAGI. This CDR3 contains 13 residues. Between the trimmed V and J ends, which lost 0 bases and 4 bases, there was a span of 4 bases. Here the CDR3 reads CASSYSSNQPQHF. CDR3 bases: TGTGCCAGCAGTTACTCCTCGAATCAGCCCCAGCATTTT.

J is TRBJ1-2 and V is TRBV18; D unresolved. This CDR3 region has 13 residues. V lost 3 bases, J lost 6 bases, and 11 bases lay in between. Germline V CDR1 and CDR2: KGHSH, LQKENI. This CDR3 reads CASSPRRGDGYTF. Written as DNA, the CDR3 is TGTGCCAGCTCACCCCGACGAGGCGATGGCTACACCTTC.

CDR3 protein: CASSVDTGSYNEQFF. The CDR3 region has the DNA TGTGCCAGCAGCGTAGATACGGGATCCTACAATGAGCAGTTCTTC. V and J are TRBV9 and TRBJ2-1, with a possible D match to TRBD2 (5 bases). The CDR3 covers 15 residues. V was clipped by 0 bases and J by 1 base, with 8 bases between them. Per germline, CDR1 SGDLS and CDR2 YYNGEE.

For this clone: An end of the junction differs from the germline gene, which may be a read error. The chain is built from TRBV7-7 and TRBJ2-2; D gene ambiguous. The germline V gene encodes CDR1 SSHAT and CDR2 FNYEAQ (reference sequence). The CDR3 contains 14 residues. CDR3 amino acids: CASSPNLYWGELFF. CDR3 nucleotide sequence: TGTGCTAGCAGCCCGAACCTCTACTGGGGGGAGCTGTTTTTT.

V and J are TRBV30 and TRBJ2-1; 13 nucleotides match TRBD2. Germline V gene data show CDR1 as GTSNPN and CDR2 as SVGIG (reference sequence). There are 14 residues in the CDR3. J was trimmed by 10 bases and V by 4 bases; bases with no gene match: 7. CDR3 nucleotide sequence: TGTGCCTGGATACCCGGACTAGCGGGAGTCGAGCAGTTCTTC. As protein: CAWIPGLAGVEQFF.

This clone appeared a few times. The chain is built from TRBV7-6 and TRBJ1-2; the D is unclear. Germline V gene sequence: CDR1 SGHVS, CDR2 FNYEAQ. V was cut by 5 bases and J by 2 bases, with 9 bases left in between. The length of the CDR3 is 13 residues. CDR3: CASSRTVNYGYTF. The CDR3 bases are TGTGCCAGCAGCCGCACAGTAAACTATGGCTACACCTTC. The whole variable domain, remainder taken from reference TRBV7-6 and TRBJ1-2, is GAGVSQSPRYKVTKRGQDVALRCDPISGHVSLYWYRQALGQGPEFLTYFNYEAQQDKSGLPNDRFSAERPEGSISTLTIQRTEQRDSAMYRCASSRTVNYGYTFGSGTRLTVV.

The rearrangement uses TRBV5-1 and TRBJ1-3, with D unresolved. The V end lost 0 bases, the J end lost 4 bases, and 2 bases lay between the germline ends. This CDR3 has 12 residues. Germline V gene lookup returns CDR1 SGHRS and CDR2 YFSETQ. CDR3 coding DNA: TGCGCCAGCAGCTTGGCAGGAAACACCATATATTTT. It specifies CASSLAGNTIYF.

The gene calls are TRBV29-1 and TRBJ2-5; 10 bases map to TRBD2. Germline V CDR1 and CDR2: SQVTM, ANQGSEA. Unmatched junction bases numbered 7, after V lost 4 bases and J lost 5 bases. This CDR3 region has 14 residues. The CDR3 nucleotides read TGCAGCGTTGGAAAGCGGGGGGGCCCGGAGACCCAGTACTTC. It specifies CSVGKRGGPETQYF.

This clone has only one observation. In DNA, the CDR3 is TGTGCCAGCTCTAGCGGGGGGGCCACAGATACGCAGTATTTT. It specifies CASSSGGATDTQYF. V is TRBV6-5 and J is TRBJ2-3; TRBD2 agrees at 12 bases. Germline V CDR1 and CDR2: MNHEY, SVGAGI. The V segment lost 8 bases and the J segment 2 bases; nucleotides outside the gene matches: 2. This CDR3 region has 14 residues.

The chain recombines TRBV15 with TRBJ2-7; D is perhaps TRBD1 (5 bases). CDR1 and CDR2 from the germline V gene are LNHNV and YYDKDF (reference sequence). CDR3 length: 16 amino acids. Trimming cost V 1 base and J 1 base, with 14 bases left between them. The CDR3 nucleotides read TGTGCCACCAGCAGAGCCGGCAGGGTGATTTCCTACGAGCAGTACTTC. Translating it yields CATSRAGRVISYEQYF.